This entry is about one TCR beta chain. The antigen is undetermined. The entry originates in a study of CD8 T cells in ankylosing spondylitis. Regarding the study as a whole: The disease-linked clones had a CD8+ phenotype and low blood frequencies. There were earlier reports of some motif variants in reactive arthritis synovial fluid and blood. Disease-linked clones reportedly concentrated significantly in matched ankylosing spondylitis synovial fluid. In ankylosing spondylitis blood, a motif of several highly homologous TCR beta variants appeared characteristic.

Each CDR3 protein is one row after TCRdb ran MiXCR on the 5' RACE reads. The sample yields fewer than 250,000 distinct CDR3 sequences, 10% seen once. The source of this sequence is a male donor with ankylosing spondylitis or in good health (not recorded which). The sequencing input was blood, either unsorted or a sorted T cell fraction (not recorded which).

The CDR3 DNA is TGTGCCAGCAGGGCCTACAATGAGCAGTTCTTC. Protein: CASRAYNEQFF. The chain combines TRBV3-1 with TRBJ2-1; D unresolved. This CDR3 has 11 amino acids. V lost 6 bases and J 2 bases, leaving 2 bases between the germline ends. The germline CDR1 and CDR2 sequences are LGHDT and YNNKEL (reference sequence).